The present entry profiles one TCR beta chain with its context. A few counts support this clonotype. Its antigen remains undetermined. Qualities for individual bases were not recorded, and no much larger clone is one base off. This sample was included in a study of T-cell reconstitution after alpha-beta-depleted transplantation in children (dated by TCRdb to 2015 to 2016). With respect to the entire study: The study quantitatively tracked T-cell immune reconstitution after TCRalphabeta/CD19-depleted allogeneic hematopoietic cell transplantation in children using TCR repertoire profiling.

The library was produced with PCR. The data were produced on an Illumina HiSeq 2500. TCR libraries were prepared with molecular barcoding, using unique molecular identifiers to normalize TCRbeta repertoire quantification. The raw public reads went through TCRdb reprocessing: fastp at Q25, MiXCR clone calling, in-frame beta chains kept. Entries are consolidated by CDR3 protein sequence, retaining the most common genes and DNA. In this sample the table shows 450,000 to 700,000 distinct CDR3 sequences, 27% of which occur a single time. About 35% of the sample is in the top ten clones. CDR1 and CDR2 were assigned from the germline V gene as KGHDR and SFDVKD. After removal of 0 bases from V and 6 bases from J, the junction retains 6 bases not matched to a gene. The CDR3 runs 15 amino acids, cysteine and phenylalanine included. Kept here is only the CDR3 DNA, which spans 45 bases and is read in frame from base 1.

Read against the paper, the sample's treatment or condition label means: allogeneic hematopoietic cell transplantation with graft depleted of TCRalphabeta T cells and CD19 B cells. TCRalphabeta/CD19-depleted allogeneic hematopoietic cell grafts were given to the transplant recipients, all of whom were children. Beyond this particular receptor, the publication reports: The apparently early alphabetaT-cell count recovery about two months after transplant was reportedly dependent on only several hundred rapidly expanded clones derived from non-depleted graft cells. In some patients, high TCRbeta diversity at day 60 was attributed to recipient T cells and intrathymic progenitors that had survived conditioning. Hyperexpanded clone frequencies declined over subsequent months; after one year, T-cell counts and TCRbeta diversity were mostly attributed to newly produced T cells.

This TCR derives from a boy in the first two years of life with Wiskott-Aldrich syndrome, due to receive a stem cell transplant. The sequence joins TRBV24-1 to TRBJ2-7; TRBD1 lines up with 8 middle nucleotides. The material was PBMCs, obtained before TCRalphabeta/CD19-depleted stem cell transplant. CDR3 region: CATSDLRTGSGEQYF. The DNA is as follows: TGTGCCACCAGTGATTTGAGGACAGGGTCCGGCGAGCAGTACTTC.